These 15 T cell receptor beta chains were all obtained from the same sample, sequenced in a study of cytomegalovirus exposure and HLA in healthy donors. PCR amplification relied on 60 Vbeta primers (plus 13 Jbeta primers). The protocol was immunoSEQ multiplex PCR, while the TCRdb copy is restricted to in-frame clones and leaves out a portion. The sample yields around 150,000 clones, 70% to 80% seen once. The specimen was PBMCs. Receptors originate from a man aged 50 to 60 in good health and CMV-seropositive.

The chain joins TRBV10-3 to TRBJ2-7; 7 bases line up with TRBD2. Germline CDR1 and CDR2: ENHRY and SYGVKD. V dropped 6 bases and J dropped 2; count of bases not matched to a gene: 10. The CDR3 contains 15 residues. Here the CDR3 reads CAIRGGGGATYEQYF. The DNA for the CDR3 is TGTGCCATCAGGGGTGGGGGGGGAGCCACCTACGAGCAGTACTTC.

In DNA form, the CDR3 reads TGTGCCAGCAGTCGCAGGGGACCCTACGAGCAGTACTTC. Residues: CASSRRGPYEQYF. The rearrangement joins TRBV27 to TRBJ2-7, with TRBD1 as a possible D gene (6 bases). This CDR3 has 13 amino acids. The germline V and J ends were trimmed by 5 bases and 2 bases, with 10 bases remaining between them. Germline V gene lookup returns CDR1 MNHEY and CDR2 SMNVEV (reference sequence).

The CDR3 region is CASSAYNEQFF. CDR3 in DNA: TGTGCCAGCAGTGCGTACAATGAGCAGTTCTTC. This chain uses TRBV5-6 with TRBJ2-1, with unresolved D. The CDR3 covers 11 residues. V was trimmed by 5 bases and J by 4 bases, leaving 4 bases between them. CDR1 SGHDT and CDR2 YYEEEE come from the germline V gene.

The CDR3 reads CASSLSTRTGSSYEQYF. CDR3 DNA: TGTGCCAGCAGCTTATCTACCCGAACAGGGAGCTCCTACGAGCAGTACTTC. V usage is TRBV5-5 and J usage is TRBJ2-7; TRBD1 might be the D (6 bases). This CDR3 contains 17 residues. V lost 2 bases and J lost 0, with 18 bases in between. The germline gives CDR1 SGHKS, CDR2 YYEKEE (reference sequence).

V gene TRBV25-1 combines with J gene TRBJ2-7, with a possible D match to TRBD2 (5 bases). CDR1 and CDR2 (germline): MGHDK, SYGVNS. The CDR3 consists of 13 residues. Trimming left V 4 bases short and J 2 bases short, with 9 bases between. Here the CDR3 DNA reads TGTGCCAGCAGTGCAAACGGGGCCTACGAGCAGTACTTC. Encoded protein: CASSANGAYEQYF.

J is TRBJ2-7 and V is TRBV10-3, with 9 bases that match TRBD2. The CDR3 spans 13 residues. CDR1 and CDR2 from the germline V gene are ENHRY and SYGVKD. V lost 9 bases and J lost 7; bases outside the gene matches: 10. CDR3 nucleotide sequence: TGTGCCATTTCTAGCGGGGTGCTGGGGGAGCAGTACTTC. This codes for CAISSGVLGEQYF.

The chain combines TRBV27 with TRBJ1-2, with D unclear. CDR1 is MNHEY, CDR2 SMNVEV, per germline (reference sequence). The ends were cut back, 1 base at V and 4 bases at J, with 10 bases in the middle. CDR3 length equals 14 residues. The CDR3 bases are TGTGCCAGCAGTTTATTACCAGTTTCCTATGGCTACACCTTC. Encoded protein: CASSLLPVSYGYTF.

This chain uses TRBV27 with TRBJ1-2, with 7 bases matching TRBD1. There are 15 residues in the CDR3. The V gene's germline CDR1 is MNHEY and CDR2 SMNVEV (reference sequence). V was pared by 3 bases and J by 3 bases, with 7 bases of the junction left unmatched. Here the CDR3 reads CASSLYGGGDYGYTF. In DNA, the CDR3 is TGTGCCAGCAGTTTGTACGGAGGGGGCGACTATGGCTACACCTTC.

The chain links TRBV28 to TRBJ2-3; TRBD2 matches at 11 bases. This CDR3 is built from 16 residues. The germline V gene encodes CDR1 MDHEN and CDR2 SYDVKM. After removal of 5 bases from V and 4 bases from J, the junction contained 8 bases not matched to a gene. Here the CDR3 DNA reads TGTGCCAGCAGTGTGACTAGCGGGACTGGCGCAGATACGCAGTATTTT. Encoded protein: CASSVTSGTGADTQYF.

This chain uses TRBV5-4 with TRBJ1-1; D might be TRBD1 (6 bases). The CDR3 covers 15 residues. Trimming stripped 0 bases from V and 5 bases from J, with 14 bases between. Germline values: CDR1 SGHNT, CDR2 YYREEE (reference sequence). The CDR3 region is CASSLGAGELTEAFF. DNA of the CDR3: TGTGCCAGCAGCTTGGGGGCAGGGGAGTTGACTGAAGCTTTCTTT.

This sequence joins TRBV6-4 and TRBJ2-1, with TRBD2 matching 10 bases. The CDR3 totals 14 residues. The V segment lost 7 bases and the J segment 8 bases; nucleotides outside the gene matches: 8. The germline gives CDR1 MRHNA, CDR2 SNTAGT. The DNA for the CDR3 is TGTGCCAGCAAACAGAGCGGGAGGGCCGATGAGCAGTTCTTC. Amino acid sequence: CASKQSGRADEQFF.

In DNA form, the CDR3 reads TGTGCCAGCAGATTGGACAGGAGCTCTGGAAACACCATATATTTT. Protein: CASRLDRSSGNTIYF. The chain employs TRBV6-5 and TRBJ1-3; 7 positions match TRBD1. The CDR3 length is 15 residues. In germline, CDR1 is MNHEY, CDR2 SVGAGI. J lost 0 bases, V lost 6 bases, and 5 bases had no gene match.

J is TRBJ1-4 and V is TRBV2; TRBD1 is a possible D gene (6 bases). The germline V gene encodes CDR1 SNHLY and CDR2 FYNNEI. CDR3 length: 13 amino acids. The V end lost 4 bases, the J end lost 8 bases, and 11 bases lay between the germline ends. CDR3 region: CASSGGGYEKLFF. DNA for the CDR3: TGTGCCAGCAGTGGGGGGGGCTACGAAAAACTGTTTTTT.

The V call is TRBV7-9, the J call TRBJ2-3; possible D gene TRBD2, 5 bases. Germline values: CDR1 SEHNR, CDR2 FQNEAQ (reference sequence). V was shortened by 6 bases and J by 2 bases, with 12 bases between the two germline ends. CDR3 size: 14 residues. In DNA form, the CDR3 reads TGTGCCAGCAGTCCGACTACTGTCACAGATACGCAGTATTTT. It translates to CASSPTTVTDTQYF.

The V gene is TRBV5-4, the J gene TRBJ2-2; 7 bases map to TRBD1. Germline CDR1 and CDR2: SGHNT and YYREEE (reference sequence). J gave up 3 bases and V 3 bases, and 5 bases lay outside the gene matches. CDR3 size: 15 residues. DNA of the CDR3: TGTGCCAGCAGCTCCGGGACAGACCACACCGGGGAGCTGTTTTTT. It yields the protein CASSSGTDHTGELFF.